These 23 T cell receptor beta chains share one sample of origin, sequenced in a study of Graves' ophthalmopathy and Graves' hyperthyroidism. Amplified material comprised TCR beta CDR3 regions derived from RNA transcripts. Amplification began with first-round RT-PCR using HTBI primers, then second-round multiplex PCR was performed. MiXCR, applied by TCRdb to the multiplex PCR reads, yields one record per CDR3 protein. Of about 740,000 distinct CDR3 sequences listed, roughly two fifths are singletons. Sequencing was done on a sample of peripheral blood. Source of these receptors: an adult man with Graves' ophthalmopathy.

The rearrangement joins TRBV7-6 to TRBJ2-5; TRBD1 aligns across 11 bases. In germline, CDR1 is SGHVS, CDR2 FNYEAQ. This CDR3 contains 15 residues. V trimming: 9 bases; J trimming: 7 bases; junction bases outside the gene matches: 13. The CDR3 nucleotides are TGTGCCAGGAGCCCTAACGACGGGACAGGGGGGACCCAGTACTTC. Translating gives CARSPNDGTGGTQYF.

The chain combines TRBV29-1 with TRBJ2-7; the D call may be TRBD1 or TRBD2 (5 bases each). Germline V lookup: CDR1 SQVTM, CDR2 ANQGSEA. CDR3 length: 13 residues. Between the trimmed V and J ends, which lost 1 base and 2 bases, there was a span of 9 bases. The CDR3 here is CSVEGDGTYEQYF. The CDR3 DNA sequence: TGCAGCGTTGAAGGGGACGGAACCTACGAGCAGTACTTC.

This clonotype occurred a few times. V gene TRBV12-3 or TRBV12-4 combines with J gene TRBJ1-3; no definite D call. The CDR3 consists of 14 residues. The germline V and J ends were trimmed by 4 bases and 1 base, with 8 bases remaining between them. The CDR3 nucleotides read TGTGCCAGCAGTTGGGGAGGGTCTGGAAACACCATATATTTT. As protein: CASSWGGSGNTIYF.

The chain uses TRBV20-1 and TRBJ2-7; TRBD2 might be the D (5 bases). The germline V gene encodes CDR1 DFQATT and CDR2 SNEGSKA (reference sequence). Trimming shortened V by 3 bases and J by 4 bases, and 10 bases separated the two germline ends. This CDR3 contains 12 residues. The DNA of the CDR3 is TGCAGTGCTAGGGCTAGCATATACGAGCAGTACTTC. Encoded protein: CSARASIYEQYF.

This clonotype has more than one count but fewer than ten. This chain connects TRBV15 to TRBJ1-5; 9 bases align to TRBD1. Germline CDR1 LNHNV, CDR2 YYDKDF (reference sequence). V lost 1 base, J lost 7 bases, and 17 bases stayed unmatched. CDR3 size: 19 residues. CDR3 amino acids: CATSRGFLPLQGAGQPQHF. DNA of the CDR3: TGTGCCACCAGCAGAGGGTTCCTTCCTCTACAGGGGGCAGGGCAGCCCCAGCATTTT.

About this clonotype itself: A much larger clone differs from this one at a single base, so this may be a read error. The CDR3 is CAASRDFGRVHDSPLHF. The CDR3 DNA follows: TGTGCCGCCAGCAGAGACTTCGGCCGGGTTCACGATTCACCCCTCCACTTT. The rearrangement joins TRBV15 to TRBJ1-6, with D unresolved. The CDR3 has 17 residues. CDR1 is LNHNV and CDR2 is YYDKDF in the germline V gene (reference sequence).

The chain joins TRBV29-1 to TRBJ2-6; D remains ambiguous. The V end lost 4 bases, the J end lost 4 bases, and 5 bases lay between the germline ends. Germline loops: CDR1 SQVTM, CDR2 ANQGSEA. This CDR3 is built from 12 residues. CDR3: CSVVCGANVLTF. The CDR3 DNA is TGCAGCGTTGTCTGCGGGGCCAACGTCCTGACTTTC.

V and J are TRBV7-9 and TRBJ1-3; tentatively, D is TRBD1 (5 bases). Trimming took off 4 bases at V and 9 bases at J, with 16 bases between the two ends. CDR1 and CDR2 (germline): SEHNR, FQNEAQ (reference sequence). This CDR3 comprises 14 residues. The CDR3 loop is CASSSGLAGITIYF. Here the CDR3 DNA reads TGTGCCAGCAGCTCGGGACTAGCGGGGATCACCATATATTTT.

In this sample, this clonotype turned up many times. V usage is TRBV2 and J usage is TRBJ1-4; D not certain. Deletions cut 0 bases from V and 6 bases from J, with 8 bases between. Germline CDR1 is SNHLY and CDR2 is FYNNEI. This CDR3 comprises 14 residues. In DNA, the CDR3 is TGTGCCAGCAGTGAAGCGCGGGCTGATGAAAAACTGTTTTTT. Its protein product is CASSEARADEKLFF.

The chain carries TRBV10-2 and TRBJ2-5, with 11 bases lining up with TRBD2. This CDR3 spans 14 amino acids. The germline gives CDR1 WSHSY, CDR2 SAAADI. V lost 10 bases and J lost 0; bases outside the gene matches: 4. The CDR3 bases are TGCGCCACCAGACTAGCGGGGAACCAAGAGACCCAGTACTTC. It yields the protein CATRLAGNQETQYF.

In this sample, this clonotype turned up many times. The CDR3 here is CASSLGTAGYTF. In nucleotides, the CDR3 is TGTGCCAGCAGCTTGGGGACAGCCGGCTACACCTTC. The gene calls are TRBV7-9 and TRBJ1-2; 7 bases agree with TRBD1. Germline V gene data show CDR1 as SEHNR and CDR2 as FQNEAQ (reference sequence). Trimming at V came to 3 bases and at J to 8 bases, leaving 3 bases not matched to a gene. CDR3 length: 12 amino acids. Full variable domain (missing parts from reference TRBV7-9 and TRBJ1-2): DTGVSQNPRHKITKRGQNVTFRCDPISEHNRLYWYRQTLGQGPEFLTYFQNEAQLEKSRLLSDRFSAERPKGSFSTLEIQRTEQGDSAMYLCASSLGTAGYTFGSGTRLTVV.

Remarks on this clonotype: It may be a read error: a sequence one base away is much more abundant. The genes are TRBV7-2 and TRBJ1-5; D gene ambiguous. Germline CDR1 reads SGHTA; CDR2 reads FQGNSA. The CDR3 runs to 13 residues. CDR3: CAGSSNLGQPQHF. CDR3 bases: TGTGCCGGCAGCTCAAATCTAGGGCAGCCCCAGCATTTT.

The chain uses TRBV20-1 and TRBJ2-5; 8 bases line up with TRBD2. The CDR3 runs 14 residues. CDR1 and CDR2 (germline): DFQATT, SNEGSKA (reference sequence). The trim removed 6 bases at V and 2 bases at J, leaving 8 bases unmatched. The CDR3 reads CSAEAGGRQETQYF. In DNA form, the CDR3 reads TGCAGTGCCGAGGCGGGAGGTAGACAAGAGACCCAGTACTTC.

The gene calls are TRBV5-1 and TRBJ1-4; the D is unclear. V lost 0 bases to trimming and J lost 2 bases, with 17 bases between them. Per germline, CDR1 SGHRS and CDR2 YFSETQ. CDR3 size: 18 residues. In nucleotides, the CDR3 is TGCGCCAGCAGCTTGGGGAATGGAGGTCGAGGGACTAATGAAAAACTGTTTTTT. Amino acids: CASSLGNGGRGTNEKLFF.

The chain employs TRBV7-9 and TRBJ2-5; tentatively, D is TRBD1 (6 bases). CDR3 length: 13 amino acids. V was shortened by 5 bases and J by 5 bases, with 12 bases between the two germline ends. The germline V gene has CDR1 SEHNR and CDR2 FQNEAQ (reference sequence). As DNA, the CDR3 is TGTGCCAGCAGCCACAGGGTTATGGAGACCCAGTACTTC. Residues: CASSHRVMETQYF.

The table lists this clonotype with many counts. The V gene is TRBV7-8, the J gene TRBJ2-7; weak D call: TRBD1 (5 bases). Trimming cost V 5 bases and J 0 bases, with 11 bases left between them. The CDR3 runs 14 residues. Germline CDR1 reads SGHVS; CDR2 reads FQNEAQ. The CDR3 DNA is TGTGCCAGCAGCCCCTTCGACAGCTCCTACGAGCAGTACTTC. Translating it yields CASSPFDSSYEQYF.

The chain has TRBV7-9 and TRBJ1-2; D remains unclear. The CDR3 is made up of 16 amino acids. The ends were cut back, 2 bases at V and 4 bases at J, with 17 bases in the middle. The germline CDR1 and CDR2 sequences are SEHNR and FQNEAQ (reference sequence). DNA of the CDR3: TGTGCCAGCAGCTTAACGTCGGCACCGGGCGTCTATGGCTACACCTTC. It is translated as CASSLTSAPGVYGYTF.

Concerning this clonotype itself: One end of the junction fails to match germline, which may point to a read error. The genes are TRBV10-3 and TRBJ1-4; no clear D. CDR3 size: 16 residues. Per germline, CDR1 ENHRY and CDR2 SYGVKD. This CDR3 reads CASSYPRVGVNEKLFF. The CDR3 nucleotides read TGTGCCAGCAGTTACCCCCGGGTCGGGGTTAATGAAAAACTGTTTTTT.

CDR3 nucleotide sequence: TGTGCCAGCAGTGACAGGGATGACACTGAAGCTTTCTTT. Translation: CASSDRDDTEAFF. The chain couples TRBV25-1 to TRBJ1-1; TRBD1 is a possible D gene (5 bases). With 3 bases removed from V and 3 bases from J, the gap between germline ends came to 8 bases. The CDR3 loop spans 13 amino acids. Germline CDR1 and CDR2: MGHDK and SYGVNS.

The chain is built from TRBV25-1 and TRBJ2-2; possibly TRBD2 for D (7 bases). Germline CDR1 and CDR2: MGHDK and SYGVNS. The V and J ends lost 5 bases and 2 bases respectively, with 15 bases between them. The CDR3 is 16 amino acids. In DNA, the CDR3 is TGTGCCAGCAGTCGATCTGGCGGGGGCAACACCGGGGAGCTGTTTTTT. The encoded protein is CASSRSGGGNTGELFF. Together with reference TRBV25-1 and TRBJ2-2, the CDR3 gives the full variable domain: EADIYQTPRYLVIGTGKKITLECSQTMGHDKMYWYQQDPGMELHLIHYSYGVNSTEKGDLSSESTVSRIRTEHFPLTLESARPSHTSQYLCASSRSGGGNTGELFFGEGSRLTVL.

This chain links TRBV20-1 with TRBJ1-1; 7 nucleotides line up with TRBD1. In germline, CDR1 is DFQATT, CDR2 SNEGSKA (reference sequence). The CDR3 is 14 amino acids. Losses at the gene ends were 0 bases for V and 0 bases for J; bases not matched to a gene: 1. In nucleotides, the CDR3 is TGCAGTGCTAGAGAGGGGACAGTGAACACTGAAGCTTTCTTT. This translates into CSAREGTVNTEAFF.

The genes are TRBV19 and TRBJ1-1; 9 positions agree with TRBD1. Germline V lookup: CDR1 LNHDA, CDR2 SQIVND (reference sequence). The CDR3 length is 15 residues. The ends lost 8 bases at V and 6 bases at J; junction bases unmatched: 13. The CDR3 bases are TGTGCCAGTCCTTCCCGGGACAGGGAGTTCGCTGAAGCTTTCTTT. It is translated as CASPSRDREFAEAFF.

This clonotype was counted only a few times. The rearrangement uses TRBV20-1 and TRBJ1-2; D unresolved. This CDR3 is built from 13 residues. The germline V gene encodes CDR1 DFQATT and CDR2 SNEGSKA (reference sequence). Trimming removed 1 base at V and 2 bases at J, with 8 bases between. The DNA for the CDR3 is TGCAGTGCTAGAGCCACAGAAAACTATGGCTACACCTTC. It encodes CSARATENYGYTF.